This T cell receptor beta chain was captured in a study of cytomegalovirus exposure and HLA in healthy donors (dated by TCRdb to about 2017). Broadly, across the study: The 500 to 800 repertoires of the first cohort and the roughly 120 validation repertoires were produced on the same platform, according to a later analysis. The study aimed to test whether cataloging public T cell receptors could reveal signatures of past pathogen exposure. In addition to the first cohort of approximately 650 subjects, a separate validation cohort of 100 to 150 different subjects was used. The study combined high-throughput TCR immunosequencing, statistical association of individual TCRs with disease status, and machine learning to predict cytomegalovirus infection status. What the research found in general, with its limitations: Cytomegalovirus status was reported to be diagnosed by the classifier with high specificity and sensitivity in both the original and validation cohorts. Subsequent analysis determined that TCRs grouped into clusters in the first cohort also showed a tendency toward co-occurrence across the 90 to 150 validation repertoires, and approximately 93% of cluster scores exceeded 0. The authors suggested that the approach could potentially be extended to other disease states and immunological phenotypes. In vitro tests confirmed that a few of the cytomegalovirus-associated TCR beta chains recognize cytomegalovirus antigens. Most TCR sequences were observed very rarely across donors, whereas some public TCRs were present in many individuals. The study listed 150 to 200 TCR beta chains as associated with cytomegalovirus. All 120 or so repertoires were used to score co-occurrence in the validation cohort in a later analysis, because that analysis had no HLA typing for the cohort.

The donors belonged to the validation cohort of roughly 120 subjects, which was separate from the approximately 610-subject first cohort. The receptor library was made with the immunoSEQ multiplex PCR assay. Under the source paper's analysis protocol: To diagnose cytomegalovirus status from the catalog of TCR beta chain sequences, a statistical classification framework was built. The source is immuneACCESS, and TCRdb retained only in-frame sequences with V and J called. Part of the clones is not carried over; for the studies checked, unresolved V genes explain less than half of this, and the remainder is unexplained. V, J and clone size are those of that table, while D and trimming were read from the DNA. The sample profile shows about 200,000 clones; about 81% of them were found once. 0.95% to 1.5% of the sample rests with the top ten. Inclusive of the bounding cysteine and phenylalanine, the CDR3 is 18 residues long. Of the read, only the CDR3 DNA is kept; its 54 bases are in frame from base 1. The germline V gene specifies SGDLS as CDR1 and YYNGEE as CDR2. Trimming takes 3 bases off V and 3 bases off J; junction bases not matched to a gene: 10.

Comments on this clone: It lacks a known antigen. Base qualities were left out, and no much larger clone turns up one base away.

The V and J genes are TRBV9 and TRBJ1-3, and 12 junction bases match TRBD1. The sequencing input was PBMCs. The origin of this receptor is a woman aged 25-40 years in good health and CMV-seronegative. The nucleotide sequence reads TGTGCCAGCAGCGACCGGGGGACAGGGGGCAGAAGTGGAAACACCATATATTTT. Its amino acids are CASSDRGTGGRSGNTIYF. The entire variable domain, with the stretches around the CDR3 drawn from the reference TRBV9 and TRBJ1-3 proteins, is DSGVTQTPKHLITATGQRVTLRCSPRSGDLSVYWYQQSLDQGLQFLIQYYNGEERAKGNILERFSAQQFPDLHSELNLSSLELGDSALYFCASSDRGTGGRSGNTIYFGEGSWLTVV.